A selection of T cell receptor beta chains follows, all from one sample in a study of OX40 agonist ivuxolimab in advanced cancers. TCRdb's copy holds only in-frame clones and misses some; the assay was immunoSEQ multiplex PCR. Counted here are 65,000 to 100,000 clones, about 91% occurring once; the ten biggest clones make up around 6.5%. This specimen was CD4+ or CD8+ T cells sorted from blood, taken in a trial of the OX40 agonist ivuxolimab. These receptors all come from an adult with an advanced solid tumor such as melanoma, head and neck, liver or kidney cancer. CDR3s include the opening cysteine and the closing phenylalanine or tryptophan. A D gene is named only where the DNA matches it firmly. Some rows have no size entry. The others give once, few or many, or a class for an expanded clone.

J gene	clone size	D gene	V gene	CDR3 DNA	CDR3 protein
TRBJ1-3	NA	TRBD1	TRBV29-1	TGCAGCGTTTTGACAGGGACGGACACCATATATTTT	CSVLTGTDTIYF
TRBJ2-7	NA	NA	TRBV7-2	TGTGCCAGCAGCCCCTTGGCTACATTCGTATACGAGCAGTACTTC	CASSPLATFVYEQYF
TRBJ1-2	NA	TRBD1	TRBV28	TGTGCCAGCAGTTTGGGGCACCAGGGGGTTGGCTACACCTTC	CASSLGHQGVGYTF
TRBJ2-7	NA	TRBD2	TRBV30	TGTGCCTGGAGTGTTTTAGCGGGGTACGAGCAGTACTTC	CAWSVLAGYEQYF
TRBJ2-1	NA	TRBD2	TRBV29-1	TGCAGCGTTGATTCTAGCGGAACCTACAATGAGCAGTTCTTC	CSVDSSGTYNEQFF
TRBJ1-3	NA	NA	TRBV14	TGTGCCAGCAGCCGTCAGGGAAACACCATATATTTT	CASSRQGNTIYF
TRBJ2-7	NA	NA	TRBV20-1	TGCAGTGCTAGTGACCACGAGCAGTACTTC	CSASDHEQYF
TRBJ1-5	NA	NA	TRBV19	TGTGCCAGTAGTATAGATGCAGGGAGAGATCAGCCCCAGCATTTT	CASSIDAGRDQPQHF
TRBJ1-5	NA	NA	TRBV6-5	TGTGCCAGCAGTTACGCACAGGGCGGCAATCAGCCCCAGCATTTT	CASSYAQGGNQPQHF
TRBJ2-6	once	TRBD2	TRBV9	TGTGCCAGCAGCCCCGTGACTAGCGGCTACTCTGGGGCCAACGTCCTGACTTTC	CASSPVTSGYSGANVLTF
TRBJ2-5	NA	NA	TRBV5-4	TGTGCCAGCAGCTCACCTGTAACTGGAATGGTGGGGACCCAGTACTTC	CASSSPVTGMVGTQYF
TRBJ1-2	NA	NA	TRBV13	TGTGCCAGCAGCTCAGGGCGGTTCAACTATGGCTACACCTTC	CASSSGRFNYGYTF
TRBJ2-1	NA	NA	TRBV4-1	TGCGCCAGCAGCCAAGACCCCTCTAGCGCCTACAATGAGCAGTTCTTC	CASSQDPSSAYNEQFF
TRBJ2-5	NA	TRBD2	TRBV5-4	TGTGCCAGCAGCTGGGGACTAGCTGAGACCCAGTACTTC	CASSWGLAETQYF
TRBJ2-7	once	NA	TRBV27	TGTGCCAGCACTCCAGGGTCCTACGAGCAGTACTTC	CASTPGSYEQYF
TRBJ2-3	once	NA	TRBV18	TGTGCCAGCTCACCAAGCCGGGATACGCAGTATTTT	CASSPSRDTQYF
TRBJ1-2	NA	NA	TRBV28	TGTGCCAGCAGTTTCTGGCGGGGCTACACCTTC	CASSFWRGYTF
TRBJ1-1	NA	NA	TRBV19	TGTGCCAGTAGTATAACAGGGCGGATTCCTGAAGCTTTCTTT	CASSITGRIPEAFF
TRBJ2-7	NA	NA	TRBV9	TGTGCCAGCAGCGTGGCAGGGGAGACCTACGAGCAGTACTTC	CASSVAGETYEQYF
TRBJ2-1	NA	NA	TRBV27	TGTGCCAGCAGTCCCCTTTTTGAAACAGGGAGAAAGAACAATGAGCAGTTCTTC	CASSPLFETGRKNNEQFF
TRBJ2-1	NA	TRBD1	TRBV6-1	TGTGCCAGCCGACAGGGAAGGAGGAATGAGCAGTTCTTC	CASRQGRRNEQFF
TRBJ2-5	NA	NA	TRBV5-1	TGCGCCAGCAGCTTAAAAGAGACCCAGTACTTC	CASSLKETQYF
TRBJ2-7	NA	NA	TRBV6-6	TGTGCCAGCAGTTACAGGAAAGGGGGCTACGAGCAGTACTTC	CASSYRKGGYEQYF
TRBJ1-5	NA	NA	TRBV6-1	TGTGCCAGCAGTGAACTGTTTGACAGCTATCAGCCCCAGCATTTT	CASSELFDSYQPQHF
TRBJ2-5	NA	TRBD2	TRBV27	TGTGCCAGCAGTTTATTGGCTAGCGGGAGTTGGAAAGAGACCCAGTACTTC	CASSLLASGSWKETQYF
TRBJ2-7	NA	NA	TRBV28	TGTGCCAGCAGCCTCGGGGCTTACGAGCAGTACTTC	CASSLGAYEQYF
TRBJ1-2	NA	TRBD1	TRBV9	TGTGCCAGCAGCGTAGCCGGGACAGGGTTTGGCTACACCTTC	CASSVAGTGFGYTF
TRBJ2-7	NA	TRBD2	TRBV18	TGTGCCAGCTCACCACCGGGACTAGCGGGAGGGGGCGAGCAGTACTTC	CASSPPGLAGGGEQYF
TRBJ2-5	once	NA	TRBV19	TGTGCCAGTAGTATGGGCAGGCAAGAGACCCAGTACTTC	CASSMGRQETQYF
TRBJ1-4	NA	NA	TRBV28	TGTGCCAGCAGTTTTTCCGACAGTTACGAAAAACTGTTTTTT	CASSFSDSYEKLFF
TRBJ1-1	once	TRBD1	TRBV19	TGTGCCAGTACTAATAGCGGGGACAGGGGGGCTTTCTTT	CASTNSGDRGAFF
TRBJ2-6	once	NA	TRBV19	TGTGCCAGTAGTATAGACAGTCTCTCTGGGGCCAACGTCCTGACTTTC	CASSIDSLSGANVLTF
TRBJ2-2	NA	TRBD2	TRBV9	TGTGCCAGCAGCGCCCGGGAGGACACCGGGGAGCTGTTTTTT	CASSAREDTGELFF
TRBJ2-1	NA	NA	TRBV19	TGTGCCAGTAAGACGTTATACAATGAGCAGTTCTTC	CASKTLYNEQFF
TRBJ2-1	NA	NA	TRBV30	TGTGCCTGGATCGCTTACAATGAGCAGTTCTTC	CAWIAYNEQFF
TRBJ1-5	NA	TRBD1	TRBV6-6	TGTGCCAGCAGAAATCGGGACAGGGGAGATCAGCCCCAGCATTTT	CASRNRDRGDQPQHF
TRBJ2-7	NA	NA	TRBV5-1	TGCGCCAGCAGTTTGGGGGAACAAGGCGAGCAGTACTTC	CASSLGEQGEQYF
TRBJ1-2	NA	NA	TRBV6-1	TGTGCCAGCAGTGAACGTGGCTACACCTTC	CASSERGYTF
TRBJ1-1	NA	NA	TRBV19	TGTGCCAGTAGTATCCAGGGAAAAAGGATGAACACTGAAGCTTTCTTT	CASSIQGKRMNTEAFF
TRBJ2-3	NA	TRBD1	TRBV6-5	TGTGCCAGCAGTTACTCCGGCGGGACAGGAGGGTTTGCGCAGTATTTT	CASSYSGGTGGFAQYF